This TCR beta chain stems from a study of shared clonotypes between healthy human individuals. For this clone: Its antigen remains unidentified. The same CDR3 is also encoded by other DNA sequences in this sample.

The CDR3 extends over 15 amino acids. Germline trimming cut 5 bases from V and 3 bases from J; bases unmatched to any gene: 6. CDR1 and CDR2 from the germline V gene are MNHEY and SMNVEV (reference sequence). The authors distributed each subset's genomic DNA evenly over several immunoSEQ plates. Unsorted PBMC replicate PCRs drew on roughly 280 ng DNA, representing 30,000 to 35,000 T cell genomes. Using immunoSEQ multiplex PCR, the repertoire was profiled, and TCRdb retains in-frame clones only, with some absent. Of about 460,000 clones in the sample, around 77% were seen once. Study findings and constraints: Clonotype sharing among donors, it was expected, would be affected by sequencing depth.

The chain combines TRBV27 with TRBJ1-5; 8 bases agree with TRBD1. This TCR came from a middle-aged woman in good health. Some clones in this sample may be carry-over from other donors' samples. What was sequenced was PBMCs. The CDR3 DNA reads as TGTGCCAGCAGTCTAGGACAGGGTTTCAATCAGCCCCAGCATTTT. It yields the protein CASSLGQGFNQPQHF.